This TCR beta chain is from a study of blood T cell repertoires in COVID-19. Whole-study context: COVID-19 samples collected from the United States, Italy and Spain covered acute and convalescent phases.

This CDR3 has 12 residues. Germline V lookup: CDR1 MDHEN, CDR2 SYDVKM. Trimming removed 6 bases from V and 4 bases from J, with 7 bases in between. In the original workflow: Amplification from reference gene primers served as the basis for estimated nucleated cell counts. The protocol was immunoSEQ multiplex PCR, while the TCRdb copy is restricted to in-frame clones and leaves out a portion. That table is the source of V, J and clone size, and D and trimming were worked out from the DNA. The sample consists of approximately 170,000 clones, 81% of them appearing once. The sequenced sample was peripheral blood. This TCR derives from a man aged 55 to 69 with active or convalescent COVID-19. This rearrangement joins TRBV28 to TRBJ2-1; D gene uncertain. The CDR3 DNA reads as TGTGCCAGCAGCACGCGGTACAATGAGCAGTTCTTC. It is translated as CASSTRYNEQFF.